The 9 T cell receptor beta chains below all came from one sample that was sequenced in a study of CD8+CD57+ T cells in acquired aplastic anemia. The TCR beta profiling, which covered VDJ combination and CDR3 sequence, was carried out using genomic DNA as the template. TCRdb fed the reads into MiXCR, producing one record per CDR3 protein. The data show fewer than 80,000 distinct CDR3 sequences, roughly three quarters seen once. All sequencing subjects had displayed CD8+CD57+ cell expansion on flow cytometry. What was sequenced was sorted CD4+, CD8+, or CD8+CD57+ T cells (not recorded which) from PBMCs. The receptor source for this set is a human donor with aplastic anemia.

This chain joins TRBV20-1 and TRBJ2-1, with D perhaps matching TRBD1 (5 bases). This CDR3 contains 14 residues. Germline V lookup: CDR1 DFQATT, CDR2 SNEGSKA (reference sequence). Deletions cut 5 bases from V and 5 bases from J, with 16 bases between. The CDR3 loop reads CSAPRQGRNNEQFF. In DNA form, the CDR3 reads TGCAGTGCTCCCCGGCAGGGTAGGAACAATGAGCAGTTCTTC.

The chain employs TRBV29-1 and TRBJ2-7, with a possible D match to TRBD1 (5 bases). Germline CDR1 SQVTM, CDR2 ANQGSEA. The CDR3 length is 13 residues. Trimming removed 1 base at V and 0 bases at J, with 7 bases between. The CDR3: CSVEGQSSYEQYF. As DNA, the CDR3 is TGCAGCGTTGAAGGACAGAGCTCCTACGAGCAGTACTTC.

The chain employs TRBV9 and TRBJ1-4; 8 nucleotides agree with TRBD1. The CDR3 spans 14 residues. J gave up 8 bases and V 0 bases, and 3 bases lay outside the gene matches. Germline values: CDR1 SGDLS, CDR2 YYNGEE. CDR3 protein: CASSVGQGNEKLFF. DNA of the CDR3: TGTGCCAGCAGCGTAGGACAGGGGAACGAAAAACTGTTTTTT.

This sequence joins TRBV29-1 and TRBJ1-1; no clear D. The CDR3 contains 15 residues. The germline V gene encodes CDR1 SQVTM and CDR2 ANQGSEA. The V end was cut by 7 bases, the J end by 3 bases, with 21 bases between. The CDR3 sequence is CSATPRRLEDTEAFF. The CDR3 region has the DNA TGCAGCGCTACCCCTAGGAGGCTGGAGGACACTGAAGCTTTCTTT.

This clonotype has only a few counts. V gene TRBV25-1 combines with J gene TRBJ2-5; 8 nucleotides match TRBD1. V lost 5 bases to trimming and J lost 5 bases; unmatched junction nucleotides: 10. In germline, CDR1 is MGHDK, CDR2 SYGVNS. The CDR3 is 15 residues long. The CDR3 DNA sequence: TGTGCCAGCAGTCGGGACAGGTGGAGGTCGGAGACCCAGTACTTC. Its translation: CASSRDRWRSETQYF. Looking up the rest from reference TRBV25-1 and TRBJ2-5 gives the full variable domain: EADIYQTPRYLVIGTGKKITLECSQTMGHDKMYWYQQDPGMELHLIHYSYGVNSTEKGDLSSESTVSRIRTEHFPLTLESARPSHTSQYLCASSRDRWRSETQYFGPGTRLLVL.

The chain links TRBV7-9 to TRBJ2-3, with D tentatively TRBD1 (6 bases). V was clipped by 3 bases and J by 3 bases, with 10 bases between them. CDR3 length: 14 amino acids. Germline V gives CDR1 SEHNR, CDR2 FQNEAQ (reference sequence). This CDR3 reads CASSLIRGTDTQYF. CDR3 coding DNA: TGTGCCAGCAGCTTGATAAGGGGGACAGATACGCAGTATTTT. Full variable domain (remainder filled in from reference TRBV7-9 and TRBJ2-3): DTGVSQNPRHKITKRGQNVTFRCDPISEHNRLYWYRQTLGQGPEFLTYFQNEAQLEKSRLLSDRFSAERPKGSFSTLEIQRTEQGDSAMYLCASSLIRGTDTQYFGPGTRLTVL.

The CDR3 nucleotides read TGTGCCAGCAGCCAATCCGCAGGGAAGCAGTACTTC. It yields the protein CASSQSAGKQYF. The J gene is TRBJ2-7, the V gene TRBV7-9; D may be TRBD1 (5 bases). The V end was cut by 5 bases, the J end by 8 bases, with 13 bases between. From germline, CDR1 is SEHNR and CDR2 FQNEAQ (reference sequence). CDR3 length equals 12 residues.

V is TRBV5-1 and J is TRBJ2-5; 7 bases line up with TRBD2. The junction had 0 bases not matched to a gene; V was cut back by 6 bases and J by 4 bases. Germline CDR1 SGHRS, CDR2 YFSETQ. The CDR3 spans 11 residues. The CDR3 DNA is TGCGCCAGCACGGGGGGAGAGACCCAGTACTTC. Its translation is CASTGGETQYF.

Concerning this clonotype: Its ends do not fully match the called genes, so a read error is possible. This rearrangement joins TRBV7-3 to TRBJ2-1; D remains ambiguous. The CDR3 sequence is 12 residues long. Germline CDR1 and CDR2: SGHTA and FQGTGA. The CDR3 loop reads CASSQDYNEQFF. The CDR3 DNA reads as TGCGCCAGCAGCCAAGATTACAATGAGCAGTTCTTC.